The T cell receptor beta chain under discussion was sequenced for a study of CD8 T cells in Susac syndrome. An amount of RNA that ranged from roughly 0.5 to 1 ug was reverse transcribed with random hexamers. Amplification of the TCR beta CDR3 was carried out by immunoSEQ multiplex PCR, which spanned a total of 54 Vbeta and 13 Jbeta segments. MiXCR was run by TCRdb on the immunoSEQ multiplex PCR reads, yielding one entry per CDR3 protein. This table has approximately 190,000 distinct CDR3 sequences, about 96% appearing once. With V trimmed by 5 bases and J by 5 bases, 8 bases remained unmatched. CDR3 length: 14 residues. The germline gives CDR1 DFQATT, CDR2 SNEGSKA (reference sequence). On this clonotype: What it binds is unknown.

Broader study findings: Only a relatively small number of individuals were included in the TCR sequencing and HLA analysis.

Peripheral blood CD8+ and CD4+ T cells were profiled by TCR beta sequencing. Source material: CD4+ T cells from PBMCs. The clonotype was recovered from a human donor with multiple sclerosis. J is TRBJ1-2 and V is TRBV20-1, with 10 bases matching TRBD1. CDR3 DNA: TGCAGTGCTGCGACAGGGGGCAGTTTTTATGGCTACACCTTC. Translation gives CSAATGGSFYGYTF.